This T cell receptor (beta chain) was sequenced for a study of cytomegalovirus exposure and HLA in healthy donors. Study in general: HLA-typed donors were the source of about 85 million unique TCRs, which an early data release held. Among the 300 to 500 donors who were genotyped, roughly 86% fell in the genetic ancestry cluster that is associated with self-reported Caucasian donors. Study-wide results and caveats: What a later analysis reportedly showed was that an Asian-associated ancestry cluster had fewer N-insertions than the approximately 700-donor mean. Common viral pathogens (according to a later analysis) appeared linked to several of the most significant clusters.

The CDR3 consists of 14 residues. The junction had 6 bases not matched to a gene; V was cut back by 5 bases and J by 6 bases. Germline V gene sequence: CDR1 KGHSH, CDR2 LQKENI. As for this clone: The antigen remains undetermined.

A multiplex PCR was run with 60 Vbeta primers and 13 Jbeta primers. Libraries were prepared by immunoSEQ multiplex PCR; TCRdb keeps only in-frame clonotypes and omits some of them. This table lists roughly 140,000 clones. The clonotype comes from a middle-aged man in good health and CMV-seronegative. Sequenced input: PBMCs. The chain has TRBV18 and TRBJ1-5; 8 bases are a match to TRBD1. The CDR3 DNA sequence: TGTGCCAGCTCAACTCAGGGGGCCGTTCAGCCCCAGCATTTT. Its translation is CASSTQGAVQPQHF.